The rows below give T cell receptor beta chains drawn from one sample of a study of blood T cell repertoires in COVID-19. TCRdb keeps only in-frame clones here, not all; method: immunoSEQ multiplex PCR. The repertoire holds hundreds of thousands of clones, approximately 87% seen once, with 1.5% in the top ten. What was sequenced was peripheral blood. These receptors were collected from a middle-aged woman who had recovered from COVID-19. CDR3s include the opening cysteine and the closing phenylalanine or tryptophan. A D gene is named only where the DNA matches it firmly. Not all rows give a size; the values are once, few, many and, for expanded clones, a class.

clone_size j_call d_call v_call cdr3_nt cdr3_aa
NA TRBJ1-4 NA TRBV4-3 TGCGCCAGCAGCCAAGAAGGCCGCAGGGGTAGAGCTAATGAAAAACTGTTTTTT CASSQEGRRGRANEKLFF
NA TRBJ1-1 NA TRBV19 TGTGCCAGTAGCTCACCGAGGGGGTTAGAAACTGAAGCTTTCTTT CASSSPRGLETEAFF
NA TRBJ2-3 NA TRBV15 TGTGCCACCAGCGGGCCCACAGATACGCAGTATTTT CATSGPTDTQYF
NA TRBJ2-1 TRBD2 TRBV15 TGTGCCACCAGCAGAGATCGTGCGGGGGGGACACGGGGTGAGCAGTTCTTC CATSRDRAGGTRGEQFF
few TRBJ2-2 TRBD2 TRBV10-3 TGTGCCATCAGTGATTCTAGCGGGAACACCGGGGAGCTGTTTTTT CAISDSSGNTGELFF
NA TRBJ2-7 TRBD1 TRBV23-1 TGCGCCAGCAGTTTTCGGACAGGGGAACCTTACGAGCAGTACTTC CASSFRTGEPYEQYF
NA TRBJ1-2 NA TRBV4-3 TGCGCCAGCAGCCAAGGGTCGGGAGGCTATGGCTACACCTTC CASSQGSGGYGYTF
NA TRBJ2-5 NA TRBV10-3 TGTGCCATCGGGGCAGGGGAACAAGAGACCCAGTACTTC CAIGAGEQETQYF
NA TRBJ2-7 NA TRBV13 TGTGCCAGCAGCCCTCAATCAGGGAACGAGCAGTACTTC CASSPQSGNEQYF
NA TRBJ2-2 NA TRBV21-1 TGTGCCAGCAGCCCACTTCGAAACCGGGACAGGGGGGACACCGGGGAGCTGTTTTTT CASSPLRNRDRGDTGELFF
NA TRBJ2-3 TRBD1 TRBV18 TGTGCCAGCTCGTCAAGACAGGGGGCCAGCACAGATACGCAGTATTTT CASSSRQGASTDTQYF
NA TRBJ2-7 TRBD1 TRBV29-1 TGCAGCGTTGGAACAGGGGGCATTCTCAGCGAGCAGTACTTC CSVGTGGILSEQYF
NA TRBJ1-1 TRBD1 TRBV6-5 TGTGCCAGCAGTTACTCTACGGTAACAGGGGGGCTCCTCTTT CASSYSTVTGGLLF
once TRBJ2-7 NA TRBV3-1/TRBV3-2 TGTGCCAGCAGCCGTTTGACCGAACAGAGGCAGTACTTC CASSRLTEQRQYF
NA TRBJ1-2 NA TRBV3-1/TRBV3-2 TGTGCCAGCAGCCAAGTAAGCAACCTTGACTATGGCTACACCTTC CASSQVSNLDYGYTF
NA TRBJ2-5 TRBD2 TRBV3-1/TRBV3-2 TGTGCCAGCAGCCTCCATAGCGGGGGGTACCAAGAGACCCAGTACTTC CASSLHSGGYQETQYF
NA TRBJ1-3 NA TRBV27 TGTGCCAGCAGTTTAGCAGGGGCGGGAAACACCATATATTTT CASSLAGAGNTIYF
once TRBJ2-7 NA TRBV30 TGTGCCTGGAGTATTGACCTCGGCCGGAGGGAGCAGTACTTC CAWSIDLGRREQYF
NA TRBJ2-7 NA TRBV15 TGTGCCACCAGCAGAGAACAGGGAACCTACGAGCAGTACTTC CATSREQGTYEQYF
NA TRBJ1-5 TRBD1 TRBV2 TGTGCCAGCAGTGGCAGGGGGAGGCAGCCCCAGCATTTT CASSGRGRQPQHF
once TRBJ2-5 TRBD1 TRBV5-1 TGCGCCAGCGCGCAGACAGGGTCGCCCTCGGAGACCCAGTACTTC CASAQTGSPSETQYF
NA TRBJ2-7 NA TRBV27 TGTGCCAGCAGCCCGCCACAAACCCTCTACGAGCAGTACTTC CASSPPQTLYEQYF
NA TRBJ1-1 TRBD1 TRBV9 TGTGCCAGCAGCGTAGAGGGACAGGGGGCTAAGTACACTGAAGCTTTCTTT CASSVEGQGAKYTEAFF
NA TRBJ2-3 TRBD2 TRBV5-1 TGCGCCAGCAGCTTGGGACTAGCGGGGGTCACAGATACGCAGTATTTT CASSLGLAGVTDTQYF
NA TRBJ1-1 TRBD1 TRBV25-1 TGTGCCAGCAGTCGACAGGGCACGAACACTGAAGCTTTCTTT CASSRQGTNTEAFF
NA TRBJ1-5 NA TRBV2 TGTGCCAGCAGTGAGAGGCGCAATCAGCCCCAGCATTTT CASSERRNQPQHF
NA TRBJ2-6 NA TRBV4-3 TGCGCCAGCAGCCAAGATCAGGTTGGTGGGGCCAACGTCCTGACTTTC CASSQDQVGGANVLTF
few TRBJ1-6 TRBD1 TRBV27 TGTGCCAGCAGTATCCGACAGGGGTCCTATAATTCACCCCTCCACTTT CASSIRQGSYNSPLHF